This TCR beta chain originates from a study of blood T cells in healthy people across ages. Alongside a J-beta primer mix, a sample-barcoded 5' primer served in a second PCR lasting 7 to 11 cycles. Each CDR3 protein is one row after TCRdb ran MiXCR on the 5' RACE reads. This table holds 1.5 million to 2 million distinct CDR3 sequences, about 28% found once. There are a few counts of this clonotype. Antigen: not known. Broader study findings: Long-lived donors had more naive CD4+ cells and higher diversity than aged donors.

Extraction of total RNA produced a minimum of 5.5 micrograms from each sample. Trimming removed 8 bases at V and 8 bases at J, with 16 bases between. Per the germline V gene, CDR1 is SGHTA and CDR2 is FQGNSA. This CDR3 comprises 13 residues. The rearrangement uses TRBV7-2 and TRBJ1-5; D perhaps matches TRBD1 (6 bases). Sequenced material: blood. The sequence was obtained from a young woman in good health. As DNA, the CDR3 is TGTGCCAGCGTCCGGGAGGGGGGAGAGCCCCAGCATTTT. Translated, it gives CASVREGGEPQHF.